This TCR beta chain was documented in a study of T cells in Graves' hyperthyroidism and ophthalmopathy. Study summary: Blood was drawn when the patient was first diagnosed and still untreated.

This clonotype was seen only a few times. Amplification of TCR beta CDR3 regions used RNA as the template. The HTBI primer set drove a first-round RT-PCR of the TCR CDR3. A single record per CDR3 protein comes from TCRdb applying MiXCR to the multiplex PCR reads. The repertoire holds about 720,000 distinct CDR3 sequences, approximately 19% seen once, with roughly a sixth in the top ten. CDR1 SGHVS and CDR2 FNYEAQ come from the germline V gene. The CDR3 covers 16 residues. J was trimmed by 5 bases and V by 5 bases; bases with no gene match: 10. Hyperthyroidism in the patients, aged 18 to 65, was newly diagnosed and under 2 months in duration. Uncontrolled infection, other autoimmune disease, pregnancy or lactation disqualified patients from enrolment. Blood was sampled at initial diagnosis of hyperthyroidism, prior to onset of any ophthalmopathy symptoms.

J is TRBJ2-1 and V is TRBV7-6; the match to TRBD2 covers 9 bases. Sequences were obtained from blood. The sequence derives from a woman between 45 and 60 years old with Graves' hyperthyroidism that later progressed to Graves' ophthalmopathy. The CDR3 reads CASSRGGGGGNNEQFF. In nucleotides, the CDR3 is TGTGCCAGCAGCCGTGGGGGCGGGGGGGGTAACAATGAGCAGTTCTTC.